This TCR beta chain was recovered during a study of Graves' ophthalmopathy and Graves' hyperthyroidism. Study observations and caveats: Blood also contained most of the expanded thyroid clonotypes above 0.001 frequency. A model built from 13 signatures distinguished ophthalmopathy from stable hyperthyroidism with roughly 90% sensitivity and about 77% specificity.

This clonotype came up many times. As yet, its antigen is unknown. Researchers classed hyperthyroidism as stable given no ophthalmopathy within 18 months of follow-up. Physicians reached a diagnosis by relying on clinical symptoms, serum thyroxine, TRAb, thyroid ultrasound and orbital computed tomography. Amplified TCR beta CDR3 regions were obtained using RNA transcripts as template. HTBI primers were employed in first-round RT-PCR, then a second-round multiplex PCR followed. TCRdb redid the calling of the multiplex PCR reads with MiXCR, one entry per CDR3 protein. The sample contains about 400,000 distinct CDR3 sequences, 21% of which appear only once. V was pared by 10 bases and J by 3 bases, with 6 bases of the junction left unmatched. This CDR3 has 12 residues. CDR1 is MNHNS, CDR2 SASEGT, per germline.

Sequenced: peripheral blood. The chain links TRBV6-1 to TRBJ2-7, with 7 bases aligning to TRBD1. The clonotype originates from a woman aged 18 to 35 with stable Graves' hyperthyroidism. The CDR3 loop is CATSQGNYEQYF. The CDR3 DNA follows: TGTGCCACTTCACAGGGGAACTACGAGCAGTACTTC.